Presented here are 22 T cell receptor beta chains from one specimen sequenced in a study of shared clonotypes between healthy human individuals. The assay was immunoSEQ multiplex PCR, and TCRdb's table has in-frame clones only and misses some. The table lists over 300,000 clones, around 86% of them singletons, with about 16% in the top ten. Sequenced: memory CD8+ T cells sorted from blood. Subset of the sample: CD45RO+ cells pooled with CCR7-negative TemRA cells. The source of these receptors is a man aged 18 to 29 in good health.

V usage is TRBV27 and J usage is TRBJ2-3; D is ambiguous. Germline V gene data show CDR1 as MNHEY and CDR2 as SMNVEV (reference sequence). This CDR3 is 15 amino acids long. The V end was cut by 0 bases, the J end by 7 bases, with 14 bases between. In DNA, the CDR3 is TGTGCCAGCAGTTTATCCCTTCCTCCTTCCTATACGCAGTATTTT. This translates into CASSLSLPPSYTQYF.

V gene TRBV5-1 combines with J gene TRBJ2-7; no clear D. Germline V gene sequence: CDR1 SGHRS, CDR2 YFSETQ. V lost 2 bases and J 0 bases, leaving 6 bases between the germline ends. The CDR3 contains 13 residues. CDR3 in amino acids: CASSFQASYEQYF. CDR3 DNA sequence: TGCGCCAGCAGCTTCCAGGCCTCCTACGAGCAGTACTTC.

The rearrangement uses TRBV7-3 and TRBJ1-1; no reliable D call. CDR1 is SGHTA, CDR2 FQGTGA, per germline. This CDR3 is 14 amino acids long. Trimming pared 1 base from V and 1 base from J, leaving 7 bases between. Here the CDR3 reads CASSLKVGNTEAFF. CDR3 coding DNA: TGTGCCAGCAGCTTAAAGGTGGGGAACACTGAAGCTTTCTTT.

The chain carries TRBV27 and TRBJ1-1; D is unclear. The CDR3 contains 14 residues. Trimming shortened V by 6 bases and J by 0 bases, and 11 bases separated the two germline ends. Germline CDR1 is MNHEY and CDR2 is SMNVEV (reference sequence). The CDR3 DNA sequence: TGTGCCAGCAGCCAGGACGGCTTGAACACTGAAGCTTTCTTT. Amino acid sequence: CASSQDGLNTEAFF.

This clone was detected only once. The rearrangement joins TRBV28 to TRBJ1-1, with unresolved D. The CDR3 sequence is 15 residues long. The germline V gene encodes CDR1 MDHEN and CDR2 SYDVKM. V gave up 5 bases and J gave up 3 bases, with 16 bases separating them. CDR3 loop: CASSPHGVLYTEAFF. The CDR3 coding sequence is TGTGCCAGCAGTCCCCACGGGGTCCTGTACACTGAAGCTTTCTTT. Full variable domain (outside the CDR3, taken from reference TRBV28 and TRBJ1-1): DVKVTQSSRYLVKRTGEKVFLECVQDMDHENMFWYRQDPGLGLRLIYFSYDVKMKEKGDIPEGYSVSREKKERFSLILESASTNQTSMYLCASSPHGVLYTEAFFGQGTRLTVV.

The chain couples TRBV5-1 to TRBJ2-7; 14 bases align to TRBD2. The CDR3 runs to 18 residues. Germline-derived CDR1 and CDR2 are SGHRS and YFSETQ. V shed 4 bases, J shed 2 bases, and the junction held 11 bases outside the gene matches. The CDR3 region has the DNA TGCGCCAGCAGCAATCCGGGACTAGCGGGAGCCCGAACCTACGAGCAGTACTTC. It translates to CASSNPGLAGARTYEQYF. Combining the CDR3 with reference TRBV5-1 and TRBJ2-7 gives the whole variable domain KAGVTQTPRYLIKTRGQQVTLSCSPISGHRSVSWYQQTPGQGLQFLFEYFSETQRNKGNFPGRFSGRQFSNSRSEMNVSTLELGDSALYLCASSNPGLAGARTYEQYFGPGTRLTVT.

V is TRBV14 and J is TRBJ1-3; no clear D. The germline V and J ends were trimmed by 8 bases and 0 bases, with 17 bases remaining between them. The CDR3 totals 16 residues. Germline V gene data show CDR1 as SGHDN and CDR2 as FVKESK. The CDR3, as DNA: TGTGCCAGCGGCAACAGCCGCTCCCCCTCTGGAAACACCATATATTTT. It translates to CASGNSRSPSGNTIYF.

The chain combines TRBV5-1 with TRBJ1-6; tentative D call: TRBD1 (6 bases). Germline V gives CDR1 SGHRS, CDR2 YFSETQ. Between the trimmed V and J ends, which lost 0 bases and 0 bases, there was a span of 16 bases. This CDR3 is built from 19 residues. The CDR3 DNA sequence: TGCGCCAGCAGCTTGGTCGCCACGGGGGCCGGCTCCTATAATTCACCCCTCCACTTT. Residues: CASSLVATGAGSYNSPLHF.

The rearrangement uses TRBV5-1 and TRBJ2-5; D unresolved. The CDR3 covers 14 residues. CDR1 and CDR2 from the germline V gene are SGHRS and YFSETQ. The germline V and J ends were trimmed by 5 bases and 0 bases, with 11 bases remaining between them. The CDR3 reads CASRRGGDQETQYF. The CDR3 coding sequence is TGCGCCAGCAGACGCGGTGGGGACCAAGAGACCCAGTACTTC. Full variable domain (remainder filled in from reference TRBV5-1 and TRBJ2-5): KAGVTQTPRYLIKTRGQQVTLSCSPISGHRSVSWYQQTPGQGLQFLFEYFSETQRNKGNFPGRFSGRQFSNSRSEMNVSTLELGDSALYLCASRRGGDQETQYFGPGTRLLVL.

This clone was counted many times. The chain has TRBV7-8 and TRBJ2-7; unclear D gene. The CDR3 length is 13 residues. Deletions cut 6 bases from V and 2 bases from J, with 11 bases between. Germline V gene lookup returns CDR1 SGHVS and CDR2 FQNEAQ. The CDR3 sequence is CASSPGYTYEQYF. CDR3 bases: TGTGCCAGCAGTCCCGGGTACACCTACGAGCAGTACTTC.

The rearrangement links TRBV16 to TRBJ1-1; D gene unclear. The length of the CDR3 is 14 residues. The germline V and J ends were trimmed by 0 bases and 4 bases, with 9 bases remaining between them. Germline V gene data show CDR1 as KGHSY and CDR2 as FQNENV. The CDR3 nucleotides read TGTGCCAGCAGCCAATCAATAGGGCCCACTGAAGCTTTCTTT. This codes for CASSQSIGPTEAFF.

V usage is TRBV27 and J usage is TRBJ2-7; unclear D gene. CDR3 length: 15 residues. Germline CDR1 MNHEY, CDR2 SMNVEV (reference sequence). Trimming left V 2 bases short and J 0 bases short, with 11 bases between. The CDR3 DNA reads TGTGCCAGCAGTTTACGGCCTTCCTACTCCTACGAGCAGTACTTC. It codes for CASSLRPSYSYEQYF.

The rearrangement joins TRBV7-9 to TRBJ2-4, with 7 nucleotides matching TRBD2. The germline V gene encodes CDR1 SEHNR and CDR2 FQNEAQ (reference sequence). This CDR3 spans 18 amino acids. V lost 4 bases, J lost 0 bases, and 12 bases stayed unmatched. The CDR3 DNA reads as TGTGCCAGCAGCTCGAGAGAACATAGCGGGTTAGCCAAAAACATTCAGTACTTC. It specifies CASSSREHSGLAKNIQYF.

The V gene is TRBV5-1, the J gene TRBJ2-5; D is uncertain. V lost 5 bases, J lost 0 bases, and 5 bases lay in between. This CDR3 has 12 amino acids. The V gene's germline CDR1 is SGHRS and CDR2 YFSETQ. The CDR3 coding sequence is TGCGCCAGCAGAACTTACCAAGAGACCCAGTACTTC. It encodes CASRTYQETQYF. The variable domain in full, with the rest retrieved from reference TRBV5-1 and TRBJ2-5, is KAGVTQTPRYLIKTRGQQVTLSCSPISGHRSVSWYQQTPGQGLQFLFEYFSETQRNKGNFPGRFSGRQFSNSRSEMNVSTLELGDSALYLCASRTYQETQYFGPGTRLLVL.

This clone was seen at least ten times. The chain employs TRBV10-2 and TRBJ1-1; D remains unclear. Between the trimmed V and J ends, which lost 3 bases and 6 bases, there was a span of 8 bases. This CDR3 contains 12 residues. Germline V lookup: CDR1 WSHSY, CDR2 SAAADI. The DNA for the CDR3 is TGCGCCAGCAGTGATAGTCCCCCTGAAGCTTTCTTT. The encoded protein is CASSDSPPEAFF.

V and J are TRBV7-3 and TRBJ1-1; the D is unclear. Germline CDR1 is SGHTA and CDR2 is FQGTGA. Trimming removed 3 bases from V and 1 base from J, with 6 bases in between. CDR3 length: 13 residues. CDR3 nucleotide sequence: TGTGCCAGCAGCTTTGGGTCGAACACTGAAGCTTTCTTT. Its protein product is CASSFGSNTEAFF.

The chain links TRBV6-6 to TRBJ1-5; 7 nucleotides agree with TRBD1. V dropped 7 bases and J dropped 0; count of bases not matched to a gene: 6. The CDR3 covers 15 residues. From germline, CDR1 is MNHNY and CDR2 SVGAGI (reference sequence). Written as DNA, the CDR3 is TGTGCCAGCACCCCACAGGGGACTAGCAATCAGCCCCAGCATTTT. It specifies CASTPQGTSNQPQHF.

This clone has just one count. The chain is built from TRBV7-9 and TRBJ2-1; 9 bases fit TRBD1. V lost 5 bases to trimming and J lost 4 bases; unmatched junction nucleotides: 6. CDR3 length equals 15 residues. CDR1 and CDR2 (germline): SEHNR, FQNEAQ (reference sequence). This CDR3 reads CASSPGTGNYNEQFF. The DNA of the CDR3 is TGTGCCAGCAGCCCCGGGACAGGGAATTACAATGAGCAGTTCTTC.

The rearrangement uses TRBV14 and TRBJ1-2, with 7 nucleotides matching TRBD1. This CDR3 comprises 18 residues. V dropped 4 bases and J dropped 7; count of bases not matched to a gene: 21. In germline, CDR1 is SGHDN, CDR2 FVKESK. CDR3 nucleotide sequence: TGTGCCAGCAGCCCAGACCTAGAGTTCCGGGACAGACGAATTGGCTACACCTTC. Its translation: CASSPDLEFRDRRIGYTF.

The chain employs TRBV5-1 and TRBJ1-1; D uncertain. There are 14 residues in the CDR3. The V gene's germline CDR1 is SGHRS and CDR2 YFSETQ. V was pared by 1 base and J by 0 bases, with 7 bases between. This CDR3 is CASSLTTMNTEAFF. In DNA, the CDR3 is TGCGCCAGCAGCTTGACCACGATGAACACTGAAGCTTTCTTT.

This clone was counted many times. CDR3 bases: TGTGCCAGCAGCCCTCCCCCCCACGGCACAGATACGCAGTATTTT. Translated: CASSPPPHGTDTQYF. The rearrangement joins TRBV27 to TRBJ2-3; D not resolved. Germline V gives CDR1 MNHEY, CDR2 SMNVEV (reference sequence). The ends were cut back, 6 bases at V and 1 base at J, with 14 bases in the middle. CDR3 length equals 15 residues.

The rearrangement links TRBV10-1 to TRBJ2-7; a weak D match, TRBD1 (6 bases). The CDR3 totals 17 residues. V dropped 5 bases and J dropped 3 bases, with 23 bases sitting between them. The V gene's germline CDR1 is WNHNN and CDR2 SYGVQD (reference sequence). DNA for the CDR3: TGCGCCAGCAGTCCCCTTCGTGGGGATGGGGGCCTCTACGAGCAGTACTTC. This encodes CASSPLRGDGGLYEQYF.